These T cell receptor beta chains were read from a single sample in a study of blood T cells in healthy people across ages. From the 5' RACE reads, TCRdb called clonotypes with MiXCR, one entry per CDR3 protein. The table has 750,000 to 950,000 distinct CDR3 sequences, around 25% seen once; the top ten hold approximately 2.9%. The same specimen was also included in a second study, on T cells of mothers and their children.

The sample consisted of blood. The receptors here all came from a boy younger than 18 in good health. The CDR3 runs from the conserved cysteine through the conserved F or W. D genes are given only for firm matches. Clone size, where shown, is once, few, many, or a class for clones that have expanded.

j_call,cdr3_length,clone_size,d_call,v_call,cdr3_aa,cdr3_nt
TRBJ1-2,15,-,-,TRBV7-3,CASSDTPGSPGGYTF,TGTGCCAGCAGCGATACGCCAGGCTCCCCAGGGGGCTACACCTTC
TRBJ2-5,11,-,-,TRBV20-1,CSALGGETQYF,TGCAGTGCCCTGGGGGGAGAGACCCAGTACTTC
TRBJ2-3,16,few,TRBD1,TRBV7-3,CASSLPGQGDTDTQYF,TGTGCCAGCAGCTTACCGGGACAGGGGGACACAGATACGCAGTATTTT
TRBJ2-2,16,few,-,TRBV12-3/TRBV12-4,CASTPPGDSAGGELFF,TGTGCCAGCACCCCACCGGGGGATTCTGCGGGTGGGGAGCTGTTTTTT
TRBJ2-7,16,few,-,TRBV28,CASSYAWQRTHYEQYF,TGTGCCAGCAGTTACGCCTGGCAGAGAACCCACTACGAGCAGTACTTC
TRBJ1-2,13,few,-,TRBV29-1,CSVAQRHSPGYTF,TGCAGCGTCGCACAGCGACACTCACCCGGCTACACCTTC
TRBJ1-4,15,-,-,TRBV5-1,CASKGTTTTNEKLFF,TGCGCCAGCAAAGGGACGACAACAACTAATGAAAAACTGTTTTTT
TRBJ2-5,12,few,-,TRBV2,CASSEAAETQYF,TGTGCCAGCAGTGAAGCGGCTGAGACCCAGTACTTC
TRBJ2-1,17,-,TRBD2,TRBV15,CATSRGGTSILGNEQFF,TGTGCCACCAGCAGAGGGGGGACTAGCATCTTGGGGAATGAGCAGTTCTTC
TRBJ1-4,16,-,-,TRBV7-9,CASSTSWGAKPEKLFF,TGTGCCAGCAGCACCAGTTGGGGGGCGAAACCTGAAAAACTGTTTTTT
TRBJ1-2,13,-,TRBD1,TRBV29-1,CSASGQSNYGYTF,TGCAGCGCTTCGGGACAGTCTAACTATGGCTACACCTTC
TRBJ2-4,14,many,-,TRBV28,CASTSVDYKNIQYF,TGTGCCAGCACCTCCGTGGATTACAAAAACATTCAGTACTTC
TRBJ1-1,13,few,-,TRBV21-1,CASSKAPNTEAFF,TGTGCCAGCAGCAAAGCCCCGAACACTGAAGCTTTCTTT
TRBJ1-2,12,-,-,TRBV20-1,CSASSGAYGYTF,TGCAGTGCTAGTTCAGGGGCCTATGGCTACACCTTC
TRBJ1-4,15,few,TRBD1,TRBV5-1,CASSPSGTENEKLFF,TGCGCCAGCAGCCCATCCGGGACAGAGAATGAAAAACTGTTTTTT
TRBJ1-5,15,many,TRBD1,TRBV5-6,CASSLGQGTYQPQHF,TGTGCCAGCAGCTTGGGACAGGGAACATATCAGCCCCAGCATTTT
TRBJ1-4,14,-,TRBD1,TRBV28,CASTRGQGREKLFF,TGTGCCAGCACCCGGGGACAGGGCCGTGAAAAACTGTTTTTT
TRBJ2-5,14,-,-,TRBV7-9,CASNQRRFQETQYF,TGTGCCAGCAACCAAAGACGGTTCCAAGAGACCCAGTACTTC
TRBJ2-2,16,few,TRBD2,TRBV7-2,CASSLRTSPNTGELFF,TGTGCCAGCAGCTTAAGGACTAGCCCTAACACCGGGGAGCTGTTTTTT
TRBJ2-1,14,few,-,TRBV7-9,CASSRDKAYNEQFF,TGTGCCAGCAGCCGGGACAAAGCCTACAATGAGCAGTTCTTC
TRBJ2-4,14,-,TRBD2,TRBV20-1,CSARLAGGLNIQYF,TGCAGTGCTAGATTGGCGGGGGGGCTAAACATTCAGTACTTC
TRBJ2-6,18,-,-,TRBV7-3,CASSSYPGPKSGANVLTF,TGTGCCAGCAGCTCTTACCCGGGACCCAAATCTGGGGCCAACGTCCTGACTTTC
TRBJ2-7,13,once,-,TRBV2,CASKQGLDYEQYF,TGTGCCAGCAAGCAGGGTTTGGACTACGAGCAGTACTTC
TRBJ2-5,16,few,-,TRBV6-6,CASSYFLGQEQETQYF,TGTGCCAGCAGTTACTTCCTAGGCCAGGAACAAGAGACCCAGTACTTC
TRBJ2-6,17,-,-,TRBV14,CASSLGGPTSGANVLTF,TGTGCCAGCAGCCTCGGGGGGCCCACCTCTGGGGCCAACGTCCTGACTTTC
TRBJ1-4,18,few,-,TRBV6-1,CASSEVAVAGVDNEKLFF,TGTGCCAGCAGTGAAGTAGCGGTCGCCGGGGTCGATAATGAAAAACTGTTTTTT
TRBJ2-1,11,many,-,TRBV28,CASSRGGEQFF,TGTGCCAGCAGCCGGGGCGGAGAGCAGTTCTTC
TRBJ1-6,16,-,-,TRBV4-1,CASSQEPGGRRSPLHF,TGCGCCAGCAGCCAAGAACCGGGGGGAAGGAGGTCACCCCTCCACTTT
TRBJ1-4,14,-,-,TRBV7-9,CASSSETATEKLFF,TGTGCCAGCAGCTCGGAGACAGCCACTGAAAAACTGTTTTTT
TRBJ2-7,10,-,-,TRBV2,CASMSWKQYF,TGTGCCAGCATGTCCTGGAAGCAGTACTTC
TRBJ2-1,14,few,TRBD2,TRBV4-1,CASSQSGGAYEQFF,TGCGCCAGCAGCCAAAGCGGGGGGGCCTATGAGCAGTTCTTC
TRBJ1-4,13,-,-,TRBV6-1,CASSEVWDEKLFF,TGTGCCAGCAGTGAAGTGTGGGATGAAAAACTGTTTTTT
TRBJ1-4,14,-,-,TRBV5-5,CASSLRVANEKLFF,TGTGCCAGCAGCTTAAGGGTTGCTAATGAAAAACTGTTTTTT